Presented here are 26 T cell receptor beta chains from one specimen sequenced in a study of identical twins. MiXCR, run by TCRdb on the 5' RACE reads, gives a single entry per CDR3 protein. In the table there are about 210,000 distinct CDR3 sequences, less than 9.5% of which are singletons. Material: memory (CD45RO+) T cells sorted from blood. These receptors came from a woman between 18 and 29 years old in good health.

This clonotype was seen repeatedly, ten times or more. The CDR3, as DNA: TGTGCCAGCAGTCTTGGACAGGGCGAGTTCTTC. This sequence encodes CASSLGQGEFF. The V gene is TRBV12-3 or TRBV12-4, the J gene TRBJ2-1; 8 bases line up with TRBD1. This CDR3 spans 11 amino acids. The junction had 5 bases not matched to a gene; V was cut back by 5 bases and J by 14 bases.

Here the CDR3 reads CSATREGLGQYF. CDR3 coding DNA: TGCAGTGCGACGCGGGAGGGCCTCGGGCAGTATTTT. The V gene is TRBV20-1, the J gene TRBJ2-3; 9 bases fit TRBD2. The J segment lost 11 bases and the V segment lost 6 bases, leaving 9 bases of the junction unmatched. This CDR3 contains 12 residues. Germline CDR1 and CDR2: DFQATT and SNEGSKA (reference sequence).

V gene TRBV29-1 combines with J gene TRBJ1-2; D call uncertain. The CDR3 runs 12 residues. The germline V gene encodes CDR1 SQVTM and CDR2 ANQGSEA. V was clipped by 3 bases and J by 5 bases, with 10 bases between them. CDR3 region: CSVDRSGYGYTF. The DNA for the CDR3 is TGCAGCGTTGACCGCTCGGGATATGGCTACACCTTC.

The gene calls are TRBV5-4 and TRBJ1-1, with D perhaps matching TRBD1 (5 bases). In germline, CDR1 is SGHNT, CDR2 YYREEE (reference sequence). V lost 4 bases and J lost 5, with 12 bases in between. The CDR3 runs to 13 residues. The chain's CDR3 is CASSQIRETEAFF. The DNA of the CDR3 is TGTGCCAGCAGCCAAATCAGGGAGACTGAAGCTTTCTTT.

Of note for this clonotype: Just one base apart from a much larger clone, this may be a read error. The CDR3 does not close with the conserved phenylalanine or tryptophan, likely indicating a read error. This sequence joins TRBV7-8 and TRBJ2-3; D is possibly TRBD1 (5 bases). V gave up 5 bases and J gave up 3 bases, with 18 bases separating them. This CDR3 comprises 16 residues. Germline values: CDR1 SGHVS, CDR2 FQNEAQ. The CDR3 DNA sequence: TGTGCCAGCAGCCCTCGTCGTGTCAGGGTAACAGATACGCAGTATTCT. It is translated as CASSPRRVRVTDTQYS.

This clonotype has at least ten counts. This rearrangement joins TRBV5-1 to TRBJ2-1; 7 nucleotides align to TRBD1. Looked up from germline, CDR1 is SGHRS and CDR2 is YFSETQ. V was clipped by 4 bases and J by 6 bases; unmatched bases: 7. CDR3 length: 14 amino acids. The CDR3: CASSPVNRGNEQFF. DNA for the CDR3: TGCGCCAGCAGCCCTGTTAACAGGGGCAATGAGCAGTTCTTC. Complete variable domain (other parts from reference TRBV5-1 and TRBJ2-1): KAGVTQTPRYLIKTRGQQVTLSCSPISGHRSVSWYQQTPGQGLQFLFEYFSETQRNKGNFPGRFSGRQFSNSRSEMNVSTLELGDSALYLCASSPVNRGNEQFFGPGTRLTVL.

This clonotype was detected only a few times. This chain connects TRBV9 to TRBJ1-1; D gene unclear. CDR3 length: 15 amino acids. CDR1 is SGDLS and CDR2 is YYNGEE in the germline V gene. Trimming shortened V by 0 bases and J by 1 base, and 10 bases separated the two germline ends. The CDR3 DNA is TGTGCCAGCAGCGTAGACCCCCTCAGGAACACTGAAGCTTTCTTT. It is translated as CASSVDPLRNTEAFF.

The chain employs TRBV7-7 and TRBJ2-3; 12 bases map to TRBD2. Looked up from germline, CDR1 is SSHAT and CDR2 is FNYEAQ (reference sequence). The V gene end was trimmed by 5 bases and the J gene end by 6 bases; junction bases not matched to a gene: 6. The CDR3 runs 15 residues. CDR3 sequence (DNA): TGTGCCAGCAGCGAGACTAGCGGGAGAACCGATACGCAGTATTTT. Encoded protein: CASSETSGRTDTQYF.

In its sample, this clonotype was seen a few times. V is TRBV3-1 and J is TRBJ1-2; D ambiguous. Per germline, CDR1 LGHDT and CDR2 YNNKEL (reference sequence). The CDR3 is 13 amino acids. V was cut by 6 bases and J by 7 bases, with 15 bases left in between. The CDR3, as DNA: TGTGCCAGCAGGACGGAGGGAGCGGCTGGCTACACCTTC. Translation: CASRTEGAAGYTF. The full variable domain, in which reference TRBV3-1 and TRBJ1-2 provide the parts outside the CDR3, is DTAVSQTPKYLVTQMGNDKSIKCEQNLGHDTMYWYKQDSKKFLKIMFSYNNKELIINETVPNRFSPKSPDKAHLNLHINSLELGDSAVYFCASRTEGAAGYTFGSGTRLTVV.

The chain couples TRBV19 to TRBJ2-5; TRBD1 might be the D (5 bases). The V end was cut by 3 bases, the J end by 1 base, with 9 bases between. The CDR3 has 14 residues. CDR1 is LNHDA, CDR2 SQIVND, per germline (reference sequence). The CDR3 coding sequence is TGTGCCAGTAGTATCCAGGGTTTCCAAGAGACCCAGTACTTC. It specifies CASSIQGFQETQYF.

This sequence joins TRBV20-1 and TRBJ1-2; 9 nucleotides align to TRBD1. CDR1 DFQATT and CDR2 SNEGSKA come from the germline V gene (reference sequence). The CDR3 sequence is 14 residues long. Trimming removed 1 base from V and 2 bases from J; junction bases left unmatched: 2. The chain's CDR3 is CSARGTGVNYGYTF. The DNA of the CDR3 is TGCAGTGCTAGAGGGACAGGGGTAAACTATGGCTACACCTTC.

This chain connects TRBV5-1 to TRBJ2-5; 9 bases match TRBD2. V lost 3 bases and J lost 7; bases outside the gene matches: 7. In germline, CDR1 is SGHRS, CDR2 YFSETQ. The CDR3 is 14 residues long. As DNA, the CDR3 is TGCGCCAGCAGCTCTAGCGGGATGGGAGGGACCCAGTACTTC. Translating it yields CASSSSGMGGTQYF. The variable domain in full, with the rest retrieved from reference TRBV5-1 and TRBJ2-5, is KAGVTQTPRYLIKTRGQQVTLSCSPISGHRSVSWYQQTPGQGLQFLFEYFSETQRNKGNFPGRFSGRQFSNSRSEMNVSTLELGDSALYLCASSSSGMGGTQYFGPGTRLLVL.

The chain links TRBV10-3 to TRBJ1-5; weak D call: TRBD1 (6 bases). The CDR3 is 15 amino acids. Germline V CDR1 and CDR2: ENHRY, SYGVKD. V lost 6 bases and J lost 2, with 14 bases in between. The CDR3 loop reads CAIRGRGGGNQPQHF. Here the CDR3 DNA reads TGTGCCATCAGGGGACGGGGGGGCGGCAATCAGCCCCAGCATTTT.

In DNA, the CDR3 is TGTGCCAGCAGCCAGACCGGGACATCCATTCGGGAGCAGTACTTC. Amino acids: CASSQTGTSIREQYF. The rearrangement joins TRBV14 to TRBJ2-7, with D tentatively TRBD1 (6 bases). The V end was cut by 3 bases, the J end by 7 bases, with 19 bases between. The germline V gene has CDR1 SGHDN and CDR2 FVKESK. The CDR3 spans 15 residues.

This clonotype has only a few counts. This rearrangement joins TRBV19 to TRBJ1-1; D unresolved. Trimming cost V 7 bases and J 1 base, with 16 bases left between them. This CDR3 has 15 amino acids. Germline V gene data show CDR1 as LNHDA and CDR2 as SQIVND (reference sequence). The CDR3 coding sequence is TGTGCCAGTACGGCCCGCGGACTGGGGAACACTGAAGCTTTCTTT. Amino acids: CASTARGLGNTEAFF.

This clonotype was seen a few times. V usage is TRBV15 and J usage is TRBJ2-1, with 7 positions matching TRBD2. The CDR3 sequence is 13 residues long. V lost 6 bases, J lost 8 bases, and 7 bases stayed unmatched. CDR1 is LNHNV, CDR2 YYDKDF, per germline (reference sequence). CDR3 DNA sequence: TGTGCCACCAGGAGAAGCGGGACGGATGAGCAGTTCTTC. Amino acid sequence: CATRRSGTDEQFF.

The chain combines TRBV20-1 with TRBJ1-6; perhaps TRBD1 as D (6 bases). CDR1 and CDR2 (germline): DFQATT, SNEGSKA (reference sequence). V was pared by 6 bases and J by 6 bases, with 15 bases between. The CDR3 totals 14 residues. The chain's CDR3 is CSARGGPGNSPLHF. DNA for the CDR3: TGCAGTGCCCGGGGGGGGCCTGGTAATTCACCCCTCCACTTT.

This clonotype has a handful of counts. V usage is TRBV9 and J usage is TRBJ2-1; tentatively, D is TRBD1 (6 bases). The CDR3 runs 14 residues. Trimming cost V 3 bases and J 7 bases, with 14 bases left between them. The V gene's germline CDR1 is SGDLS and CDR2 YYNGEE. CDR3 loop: CASSASTGPNEQFF. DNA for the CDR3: TGTGCCAGCAGCGCGTCGACAGGCCCGAATGAGCAGTTCTTC.

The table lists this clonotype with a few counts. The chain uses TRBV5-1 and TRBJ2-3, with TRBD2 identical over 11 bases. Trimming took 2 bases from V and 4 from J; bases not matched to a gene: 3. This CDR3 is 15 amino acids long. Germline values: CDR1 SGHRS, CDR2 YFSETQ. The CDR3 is CASSLLAGDSDTQYF. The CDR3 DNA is TGCGCCAGCAGCTTACTAGCGGGGGACTCAGATACGCAGTATTTT.

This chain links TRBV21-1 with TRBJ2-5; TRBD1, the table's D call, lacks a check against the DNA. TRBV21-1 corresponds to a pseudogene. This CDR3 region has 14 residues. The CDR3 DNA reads TGTGCAACCGGGGTGGGGGGGCTTCGGGAGACCCAGTACTTC. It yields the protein CATGVGGLRETQYF.

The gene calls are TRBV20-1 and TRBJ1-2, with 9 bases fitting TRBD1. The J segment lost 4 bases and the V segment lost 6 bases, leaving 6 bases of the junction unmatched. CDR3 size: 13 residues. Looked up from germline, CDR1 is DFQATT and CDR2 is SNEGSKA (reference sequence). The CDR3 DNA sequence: TGCAGTGCCCAATCGGGACAGGGCTATGGCTACACCTTC. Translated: CSAQSGQGYGYTF.

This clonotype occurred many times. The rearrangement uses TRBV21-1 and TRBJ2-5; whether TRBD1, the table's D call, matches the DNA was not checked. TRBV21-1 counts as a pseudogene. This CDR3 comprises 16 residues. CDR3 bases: TGTGCCAGCAGCAATATACCCGGGGACCAGAAAGAGACCCAGTACTTC. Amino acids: CASSNIPGDQKETQYF.

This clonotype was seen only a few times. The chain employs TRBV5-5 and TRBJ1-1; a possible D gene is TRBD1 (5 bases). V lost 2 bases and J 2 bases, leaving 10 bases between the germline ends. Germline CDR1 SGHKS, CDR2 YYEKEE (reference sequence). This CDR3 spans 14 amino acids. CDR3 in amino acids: CASSFLGPNTEAFF. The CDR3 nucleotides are TGTGCCAGCAGCTTTTTGGGACCTAACACTGAAGCTTTCTTT.

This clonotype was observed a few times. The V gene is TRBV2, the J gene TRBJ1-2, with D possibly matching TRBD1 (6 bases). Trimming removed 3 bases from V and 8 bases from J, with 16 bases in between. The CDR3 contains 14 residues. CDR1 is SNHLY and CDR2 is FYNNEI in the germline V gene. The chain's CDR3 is CASSDRSGAEGYTF. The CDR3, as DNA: TGTGCCAGCAGTGATCGGTCAGGGGCGGAAGGCTACACCTTC. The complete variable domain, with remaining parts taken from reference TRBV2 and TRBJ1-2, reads EPEVTQTPSHQVTQMGQEVILRCVPISNHLYFYWYRQILGQKVEFLVSFYNNEISEKSEIFDDQFSVERPDGSNFTLKIRSTKLEDSAMYFCASSDRSGAEGYTFGSGTRLTVV.

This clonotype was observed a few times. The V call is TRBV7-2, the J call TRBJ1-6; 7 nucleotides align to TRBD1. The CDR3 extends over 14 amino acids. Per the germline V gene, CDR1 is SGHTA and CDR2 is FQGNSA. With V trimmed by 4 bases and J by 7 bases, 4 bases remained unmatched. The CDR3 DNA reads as TGTGCCAGCAGCTCCGGGGACAGAAATTCACCCCTCCACTTT. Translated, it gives CASSSGDRNSPLHF.

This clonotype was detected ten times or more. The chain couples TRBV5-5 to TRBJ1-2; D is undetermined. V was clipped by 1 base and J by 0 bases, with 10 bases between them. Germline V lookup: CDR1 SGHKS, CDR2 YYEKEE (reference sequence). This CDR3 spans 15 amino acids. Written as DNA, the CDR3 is TGTGCCAGCAGCTTGTCAGGAGCTTCTAACTATGGCTACACCTTC. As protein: CASSLSGASNYGYTF.